Listed below are T cell receptor beta chains from one sample, sequenced in a study of cytomegalovirus exposure and HLA in healthy donors. The assay was immunoSEQ multiplex PCR, and TCRdb's table has in-frame clones only and misses some. The table has over 100,000 clones, more than 75% seen once; the top ten hold about 5.5%. Sequenced sample: PBMCs. These receptors were taken from a woman aged 25-40 years in good health and CMV-seronegative. Both conserved end residues are part of each CDR3. D genes are given only for firm matches. The listing skips clone size in some rows; elsewhere it reads once, few, many or a size class.

D: NA
V: TRBV7-9
length: 14
J: TRBJ2-7
size: NA
DNA: TGTGCCAGCAGCTTAGTAAAAGAGGCGCACGAGCAGTACTTC
CDR3: CASSLVKEAHEQYF

D: NA
V: TRBV7-2
length: 13
J: TRBJ2-5
size: NA
DNA: TGTGCCAGCGCAAGAGATCGCCAAGAGACCCAGTACTTC
CDR3: CASARDRQETQYF

D: NA
V: TRBV6-5
length: 13
J: TRBJ2-7
size: NA
DNA: TGTGCCAGCAGTTCCGGACAAGGGCGTGTGCAGTACTTC
CDR3: CASSSGQGRVQYF

D: TRBD1
V: TRBV11-2
length: 17
J: TRBJ2-1
size: once
DNA: TGTGCCAGCAGCCACCTCCCAACAGGGGACCGGTACAATGAGCAGTTCTTC
CDR3: CASSHLPTGDRYNEQFF

D: TRBD2
V: TRBV28
length: 17
J: TRBJ2-5
size: NA
DNA: TGTGCCAGCAGTTCCGGGACTAGCGGGAGAATGATTGAGACCCAGTACTTC
CDR3: CASSSGTSGRMIETQYF

D: TRBD2
V: TRBV7-2
length: 14
J: TRBJ2-7
size: NA
DNA: TGTGCCAGCAGCCCGGGACTAGCGGGATGGGTGCAGTACTTC
CDR3: CASSPGLAGWVQYF

D: TRBD1
V: TRBV7-2
length: 14
J: TRBJ2-7
size: NA
DNA: TGTGCCAGCCAATTACAGGGGGCGTCCTACGAGCAGTACTTC
CDR3: CASQLQGASYEQYF

D: NA
V: TRBV2
length: 16
J: TRBJ2-5
size: NA
DNA: TGTGCCAGCAACTTAGGAGGGGCGCGCCTGACGCGCGCCTGGTACTTC
CDR3: CASNLGGARLTRAWYF

D: NA
V: TRBV28
length: 12
J: TRBJ1-2
size: NA
DNA: TGTGCCAGCAGTTTGCGGGACTATGGCTACACCTTC
CDR3: CASSLRDYGYTF

D: NA
V: TRBV20-1
length: 11
J: TRBJ2-7
size: NA
DNA: TGCAGTGCTAGACTGTCCTACGAGCAGTACTTC
CDR3: CSARLSYEQYF

D: TRBD1
V: TRBV5-8
length: 17
J: TRBJ1-5
size: few
DNA: TGTGCCAGCAGCTTGGGATCCACAGGGGTGGGCAATCAGCCCCAGCATTTT
CDR3: CASSLGSTGVGNQPQHF

D: TRBD2
V: TRBV7-3
length: 15
J: TRBJ2-7
size: NA
DNA: TGTGCCAGCAGCTTAGTAGCGGGCGCCAACTACGAGCAGTACTTC
CDR3: CASSLVAGANYEQYF

D: NA
V: TRBV7-6
length: 13
J: TRBJ2-3
size: NA
DNA: TGTGCCAGCAGCCGATCAGGGTTGGATACGCAGTATTTT
CDR3: CASSRSGLDTQYF

D: TRBD1
V: TRBV5-1
length: 13
J: TRBJ1-1
size: NA
DNA: TGCGCCAGCAGCTCAGGGGGCGGTAGTGAAGCTTTCTTT
CDR3: CASSSGGGSEAFF

D: NA
V: TRBV19
length: 15
J: TRBJ2-7
size: few
DNA: TGTGCCAGTAGTGTATCCCGGGACATCTCCTACGAGCAGTACTTC
CDR3: CASSVSRDISYEQYF

D: NA
V: TRBV7-3
length: 17
J: TRBJ2-1
size: once
DNA: TGTGCCAGCAGCTTAGGAGGTCCCGAAAAGGCCTACAATGAGCAGTTCTTC
CDR3: CASSLGGPEKAYNEQFF

D: NA
V: TRBV18
length: 14
J: TRBJ1-2
size: NA
DNA: TGTGCCAGCTCACCAGGGACACCCAACTATGGCTACACCTTC
CDR3: CASSPGTPNYGYTF

D: TRBD1
V: TRBV28
length: 13
J: TRBJ1-1
size: NA
DNA: TGTGCCAGCAGTTCTACAGGGGACACTGAAGCTTTCTTT
CDR3: CASSSTGDTEAFF